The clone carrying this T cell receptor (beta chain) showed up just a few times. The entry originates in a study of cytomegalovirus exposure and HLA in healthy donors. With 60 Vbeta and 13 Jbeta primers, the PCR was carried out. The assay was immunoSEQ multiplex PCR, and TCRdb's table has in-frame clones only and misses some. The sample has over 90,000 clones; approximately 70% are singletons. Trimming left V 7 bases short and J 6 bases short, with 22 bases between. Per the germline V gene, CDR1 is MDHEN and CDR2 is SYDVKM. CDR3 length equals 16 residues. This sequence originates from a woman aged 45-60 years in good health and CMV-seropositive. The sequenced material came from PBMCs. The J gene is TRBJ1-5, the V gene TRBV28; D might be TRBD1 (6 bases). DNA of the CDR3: TGTGCCAGCACCACTTCGCGGCGTGGGGGGGCTCAGCCCCAGCATTTT. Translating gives CASTTSRRGGAQPQHF.